This T cell receptor beta chain was recorded in a study of OX40 agonist ivuxolimab in advanced cancers. Study-level information: Allowance was made for prior anti-PD-1, anti-PD-L1 or anti-CTLA-4 therapy, and around 41% had some. Study conclusions and caveats: Clonal expansion among partial responders at 0.1-3.0 mg/kg ranked near the lowest. Within 6 weeks, CD4+ and CD8+ blood T cells expanded clonally at 0.1 to 3.0 mg/kg.

V gave up 6 bases and J gave up 4 bases, with 10 bases separating them. Germline V gene lookup returns CDR1 SGHTS and CDR2 YDEGEE. This CDR3 has 13 amino acids. Clones were sequenced by immunoSEQ multiplex PCR, and TCRdb holds only the in-frame ones, with some missing. The sample contains approximately 80,000 clones, 91% of which appear only once. With regard to this clone: Its matching antigen is unknown.

The sequences come from CD4+ or CD8+ T cells sorted from blood, collected in a trial of the OX40 agonist ivuxolimab. This rearrangement joins TRBV5-8 to TRBJ2-2; no firm D call. The receptor's source is an adult with an advanced solid tumor such as melanoma, head and neck, liver or kidney cancer. The CDR3 loop reads CASTPASTGELFF. CDR3 nucleotide sequence: TGTGCCAGCACTCCAGCTAGCACCGGGGAGCTGTTTTTT.